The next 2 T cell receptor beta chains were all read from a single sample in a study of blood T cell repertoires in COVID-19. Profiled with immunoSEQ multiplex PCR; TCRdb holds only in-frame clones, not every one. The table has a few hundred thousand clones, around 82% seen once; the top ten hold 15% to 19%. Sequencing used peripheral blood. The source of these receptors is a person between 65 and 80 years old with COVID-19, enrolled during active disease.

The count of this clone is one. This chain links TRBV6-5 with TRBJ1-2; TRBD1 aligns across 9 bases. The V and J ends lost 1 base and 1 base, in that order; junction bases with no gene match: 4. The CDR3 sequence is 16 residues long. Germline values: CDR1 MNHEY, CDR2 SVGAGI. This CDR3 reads CASSYWTGEINYGYTF. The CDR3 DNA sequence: TGTGCCAGCAGTTACTGGACAGGGGAAATTAACTATGGCTACACCTTC.

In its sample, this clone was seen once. The CDR3 DNA reads TGTGCCAGCAGCCACCCGGACAGGAATGGCTACACCTTC. Translated, it gives CASSHPDRNGYTF. The chain combines TRBV5-4 with TRBJ1-2, with 7 nucleotides matching TRBD1. With V trimmed by 4 bases and J by 6 bases, 6 bases remained unmatched. CDR1 and CDR2 from the germline V gene are SGHNT and YYREEE (reference sequence). This CDR3 contains 13 residues.